The source of this T cell receptor beta chain is a study of cytomegalovirus exposure and HLA in healthy donors. The PCR contained 60 Vbeta and 13 Jbeta primers. TCRdb keeps only in-frame clones here, not all; method: immunoSEQ multiplex PCR. The sample has some 150,000 clones, 60% to 85% seen once. This clone has only one observation. As yet, its antigen is unknown. General study results and limits: Per a later analysis, HLA-associated TCR beta chains showed more clonal expansion than other, equally common TCR beta chains. A missense variant in DCLRE1C was later tied to TCR beta V- and J-gene trimming. Accurate prediction of most subjects' HLA-A and HLA-B alleles from TCR beta sequences was reported. Donors were assumed by presence/absence analyses to have roughly uniform sequencing depth.

The CDR3 runs 15 residues. Germline trimming cut 3 bases from V and 1 base from J; bases unmatched to any gene: 6. In germline, CDR1 is SGDLS, CDR2 YYNGEE. The chain carries TRBV9 and TRBJ1-1; 7 positions match TRBD1. The TCR was taken from a female donor in good health and CMV-seropositive. The sequencing sample was made of PBMCs. CDR3 sequence reads: CASSGGGRWNTEAFF. CDR3 coding DNA: TGTGCCAGCAGCGGAGGGGGCCGATGGAACACTGAAGCTTTCTTT.